Given below is one T cell receptor (beta chain) in context. Trimming at V came to 4 bases and at J to 4 bases, leaving 5 bases not matched to a gene. CDR1 SGDLS and CDR2 YYNGEE come from the germline V gene. CDR3 size: 15 residues. RNA transcripts were the template for amplifying TCR beta CDR3 regions. The study used the HTBI primer set for a first-round RT-PCR of the TCR CDR3. From the multiplex PCR reads, TCRdb called clonotypes with MiXCR, one entry per CDR3 protein. Altogether approximately 690,000 distinct CDR3 sequences are present, less than 25% being singletons, with the ten largest covering roughly 30%. The data were taken from a study of T cells in Graves' hyperthyroidism and ophthalmopathy.

The sequenced sample consisted of blood. The receptor's source is a young man with Graves' ophthalmopathy. The rearrangement links TRBV9 to TRBJ2-1, with TRBD2 identical over 10 bases. CDR3: CASSPSGSPYNEQFF. For the CDR3, the DNA is TGTGCCAGCAGCCCTAGCGGGAGCCCTTACAATGAGCAGTTCTTC.